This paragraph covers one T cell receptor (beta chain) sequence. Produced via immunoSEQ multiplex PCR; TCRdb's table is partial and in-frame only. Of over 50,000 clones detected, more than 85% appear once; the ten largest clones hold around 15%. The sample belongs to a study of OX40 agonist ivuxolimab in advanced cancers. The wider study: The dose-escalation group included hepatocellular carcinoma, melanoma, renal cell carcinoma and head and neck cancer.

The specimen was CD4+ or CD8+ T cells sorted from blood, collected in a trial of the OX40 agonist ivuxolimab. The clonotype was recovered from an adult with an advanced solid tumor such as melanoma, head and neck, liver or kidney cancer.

In DNA, the CDR3 is TGTGCCAGCTCCCCTAGCGGGGGGGAGACAGATACGCAGTATTTT. Translation gives CASSPSGGETDTQYF. The chain carries TRBV18 and TRBJ2-3, with 12 bases identical to TRBD2. V lost 6 bases to trimming and J lost 3 bases; unmatched junction nucleotides: 4. The CDR3 runs 15 residues. CDR1 and CDR2 (germline): KGHSH, LQKENI.